This T cell receptor (beta chain) was captured in a study of T cells in pancreatic ductal adenocarcinoma (dated by TCRdb to the late 2010s). Describing the broader study: Seeking insight into the adaptive T-cell response that arises naturally, the researchers examined how many CD8+ T cells infiltrated tumors of resected pancreatic ductal adenocarcinoma, where they sat, and what features they had, alongside the same properties of suppressive cells. Paper-wide results and their limitations: More total productive templates and about 8-fold more unique clonotypes were found in blood samples than in tumor samples. Since most people with pancreatic cancer show up with disease that cannot be operated on, the resected cohort was biased toward the minority who had early-stage disease. T-cell clonality showed no significant difference between tumor and blood, with a mean clonality of around 0.11 in tumors and approximately 0.078 in blood. Tumor versus blood clonality comparisons may be biased because tumors are enriched in CD45RO+ effector rather than naive T cells, biasing toward lower diversity.

Remarks on this clone: There is no known antigen for this receptor. Base quality data are lacking; no much larger clone is found one base away.

The immunoSEQ hsTCRB kit was used to amplify TCR beta CDR3 regions from genomic DNA. An Illumina HiSeq system was used for high-throughput TRB CDR3 sequencing. The paper's data handling went like this. The immunoSEQ software was used to analyze sequencing reads, and nonproductive sequences containing premature stops or frame-shifts were removed. Clonality of the repertoire was calculated as one minus the Shannon entropy normalized by log2 of the number of unique productive sequences. Imported from immuneACCESS, the table was reduced by TCRdb to in-frame sequences with V and J called. These copies leave out some clones; in studies compared against another copy, an unresolved V gene accounts for under half, and the cause of the remainder is not known. The DNA gave D and trimming, while V, J and clone size come from that table. The sample table lists approximately 19,000 clones, roughly 90% of them with a count of one. The top ten clones comprise 0.94% of the sample.

Pancreatic ductal adenocarcinoma patients who had undergone surgery without neoadjuvant therapy were selected. After peripheral blood was drawn into heparin tubes, PBMCs were separated on a histopaque density gradient and then cryopreserved in roughly 10% DMSO. Genomic DNA was extracted from roughly 7 PBMC and under 10 flash-frozen tumor specimens using the DNeasy Blood and Tissue Kit with Proteinase K and RNase treatment. Sequences LGHNA (CDR1) and YNFKEQ (CDR2) are obtained from the germline V gene. Cut back by 0 bases and 8 bases, the V and J ends lie 12 bases apart. Reading from cysteine to phenylalanine, the CDR3 counts 14 amino acids. The retained sequence is limited to the CDR3, 42 bases, with the frame set at the first base.

Material: PBMCs. The receptor was derived from a human donor with pancreatic ductal adenocarcinoma. The chain is assembled from TRBV4-2 and TRBJ2-3; perhaps TRBD1 is the D gene, with 6 bases matching. The CDR3 protein is CASSQEDYRVTQYF. The nucleotide sequence is TGTGCCAGCAGCCAAGAAGACTACAGGGTTACGCAGTATTTT.